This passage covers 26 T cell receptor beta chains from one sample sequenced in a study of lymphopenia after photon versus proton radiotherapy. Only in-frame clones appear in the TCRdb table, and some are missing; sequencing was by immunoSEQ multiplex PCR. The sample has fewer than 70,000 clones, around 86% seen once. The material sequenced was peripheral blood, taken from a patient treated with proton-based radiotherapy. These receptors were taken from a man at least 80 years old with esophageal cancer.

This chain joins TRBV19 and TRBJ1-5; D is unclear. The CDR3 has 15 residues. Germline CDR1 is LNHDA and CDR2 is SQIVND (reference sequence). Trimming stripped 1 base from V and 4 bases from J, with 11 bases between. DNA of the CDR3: TGTGCCAGTAGTATAGGTGGGCAGCTAAATCAGCCCCAGCATTTT. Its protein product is CASSIGGQLNQPQHF.

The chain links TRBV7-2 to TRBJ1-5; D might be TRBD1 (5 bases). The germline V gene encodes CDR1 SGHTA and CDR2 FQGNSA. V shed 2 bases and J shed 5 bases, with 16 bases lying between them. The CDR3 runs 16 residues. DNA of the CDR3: TGTGCCAGCAGCTTAAGGGGCGGGGTTGATGATCAGCCCCAGCATTTT. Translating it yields CASSLRGGVDDQPQHF.

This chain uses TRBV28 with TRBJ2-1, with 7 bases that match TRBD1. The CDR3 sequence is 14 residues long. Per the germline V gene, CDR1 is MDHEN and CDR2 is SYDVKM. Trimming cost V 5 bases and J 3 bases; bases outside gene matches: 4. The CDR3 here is CASSPRQGYNEQFF. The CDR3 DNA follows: TGTGCCAGCAGTCCCCGACAGGGCTACAATGAGCAGTTCTTC.

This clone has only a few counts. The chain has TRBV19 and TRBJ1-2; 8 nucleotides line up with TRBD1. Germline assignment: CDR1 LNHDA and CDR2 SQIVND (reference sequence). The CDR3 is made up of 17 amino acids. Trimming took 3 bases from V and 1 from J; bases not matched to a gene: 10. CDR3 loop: CASSIWQGARGNYGYTF. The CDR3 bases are TGTGCCAGTAGTATTTGGCAGGGGGCGAGGGGTAACTATGGCTACACCTTC.

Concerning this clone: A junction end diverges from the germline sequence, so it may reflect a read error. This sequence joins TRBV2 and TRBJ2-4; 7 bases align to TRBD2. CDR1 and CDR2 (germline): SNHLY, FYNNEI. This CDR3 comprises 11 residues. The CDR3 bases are TGTGCCAGCAGTGTCGGCGGGGGAAAACACTTC. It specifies CASSVGGGKHF. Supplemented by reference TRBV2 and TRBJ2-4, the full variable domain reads EPEVTQTPSHQVTQMGQEVILRCVPISNHLYFYWYRQILGQKVEFLVSFYNNEISEKSEIFDDQFSVERPDGSNFTLKIRSTKLEDSAMYFCASSVGGGKHFGAGTRLSVL.

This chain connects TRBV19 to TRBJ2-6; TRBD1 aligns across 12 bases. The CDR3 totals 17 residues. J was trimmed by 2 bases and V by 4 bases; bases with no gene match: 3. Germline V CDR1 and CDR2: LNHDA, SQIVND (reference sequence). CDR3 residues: CASSSGTGGAGANVLTF. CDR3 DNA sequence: TGTGCCAGTAGTAGTGGGACAGGGGGCGCTGGGGCCAACGTCCTGACTTTC.

This CDR3 reads CASSPRRQGQETQYF. CDR3 bases: TGTGCCAGCAGCCCAAGACGACAGGGGCAAGAGACCCAGTACTTC. The chain is built from TRBV11-2 and TRBJ2-5; 8 bases agree with TRBD1. Trimming at V came to 5 bases and at J to 2 bases, leaving 7 bases not matched to a gene. Per the germline V gene, CDR1 is SGHAT and CDR2 is FQNNGV. The CDR3 is 15 residues long.

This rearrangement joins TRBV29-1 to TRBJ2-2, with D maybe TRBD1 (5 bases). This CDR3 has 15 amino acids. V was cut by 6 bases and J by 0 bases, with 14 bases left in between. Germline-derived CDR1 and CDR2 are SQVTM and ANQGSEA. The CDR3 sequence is CSVPATASNTGELFF. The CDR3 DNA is TGCAGCGTCCCCGCGACAGCTTCGAACACCGGGGAGCTGTTTTTT.

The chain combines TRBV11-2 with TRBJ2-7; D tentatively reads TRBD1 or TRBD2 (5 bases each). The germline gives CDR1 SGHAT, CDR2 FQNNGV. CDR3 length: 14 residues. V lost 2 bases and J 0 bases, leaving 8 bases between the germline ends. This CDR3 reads CASSLSGGSYEQYF. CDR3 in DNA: TGTGCCAGCAGCTTATCTGGGGGCTCCTACGAGCAGTACTTC. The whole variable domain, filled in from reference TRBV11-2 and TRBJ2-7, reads EAGVAQSPRYKIIEKRQSVAFWCNPISGHATLYWYQQILGQGPKLLIQFQNNGVVDDSQLPKDRFSAERLKGVDSTLKIQPAKLEDSAVYLCASSLSGGSYEQYFGPGTRLTVT.

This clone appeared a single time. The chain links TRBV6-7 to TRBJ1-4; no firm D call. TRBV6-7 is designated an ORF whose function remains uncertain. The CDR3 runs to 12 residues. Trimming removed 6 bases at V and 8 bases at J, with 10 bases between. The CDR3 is CASSGVGEKLFF. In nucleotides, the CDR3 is TGTGCCAGCAGCGGGGTAGGGGAAAAACTGTTTTTT.

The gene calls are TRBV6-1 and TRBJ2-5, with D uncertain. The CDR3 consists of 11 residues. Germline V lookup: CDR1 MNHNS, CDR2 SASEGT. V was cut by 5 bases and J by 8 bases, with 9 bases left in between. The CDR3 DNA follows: TGTGCCAGCAGTTACCTAGAAACCCAGTACTTC. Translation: CASSYLETQYF.

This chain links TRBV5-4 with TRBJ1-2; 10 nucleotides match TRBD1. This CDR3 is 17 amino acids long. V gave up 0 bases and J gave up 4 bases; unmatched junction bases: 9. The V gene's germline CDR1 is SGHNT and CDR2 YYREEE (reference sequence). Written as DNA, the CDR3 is TGTGCCAGCAGCTTGGGACAGGGGGCGAATTTATTCTATGGCTACACCTTC. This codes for CASSLGQGANLFYGYTF. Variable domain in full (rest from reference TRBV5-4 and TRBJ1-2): ETGVTQSPTHLIKTRGQQVTLRCSSQSGHNTVSWYQQALGQGPQFIFQYYREEENGRGNFPPRFSGLQFPNYSSELNVNALELDDSALYLCASSLGQGANLFYGYTFGSGTRLTVV.

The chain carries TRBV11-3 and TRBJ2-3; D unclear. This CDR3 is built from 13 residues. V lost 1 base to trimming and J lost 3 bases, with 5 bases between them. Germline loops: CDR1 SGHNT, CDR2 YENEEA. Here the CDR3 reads CASSLGRTDTQYF. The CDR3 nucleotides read TGTGCCAGCAGCTTAGGGAGAACAGATACGCAGTATTTT. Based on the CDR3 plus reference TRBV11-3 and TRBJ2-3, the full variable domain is EAGVVQSPRYKIIEKKQPVAFWCNPISGHNTLYWYLQNLGQGPELLIRYENEEAVDDSQLPKDRFSAERLKGVDSTLKIQPAELGDSAVYLCASSLGRTDTQYFGPGTRLTVL.

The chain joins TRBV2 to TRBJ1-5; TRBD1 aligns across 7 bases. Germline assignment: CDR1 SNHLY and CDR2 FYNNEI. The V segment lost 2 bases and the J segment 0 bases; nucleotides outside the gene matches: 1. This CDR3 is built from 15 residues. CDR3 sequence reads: CASSERDSSNQPQHF. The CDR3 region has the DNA TGTGCCAGCAGTGAACGGGACAGTAGCAATCAGCCCCAGCATTTT.

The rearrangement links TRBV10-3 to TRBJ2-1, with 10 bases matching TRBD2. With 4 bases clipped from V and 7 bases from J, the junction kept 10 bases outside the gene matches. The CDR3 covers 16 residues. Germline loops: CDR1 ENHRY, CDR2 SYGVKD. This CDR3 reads CAISAYLAGAVNEQFF. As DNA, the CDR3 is TGTGCCATCAGTGCCTATCTAGCGGGGGCGGTTAATGAGCAGTTCTTC.

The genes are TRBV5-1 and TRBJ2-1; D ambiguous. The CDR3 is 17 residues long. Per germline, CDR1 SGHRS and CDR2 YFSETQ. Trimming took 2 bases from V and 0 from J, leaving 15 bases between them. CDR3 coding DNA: TGCGCCAGCAGCTTATTTGGCGTCCGGAGCTCCTACAATGAGCAGTTCTTC. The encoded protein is CASSLFGVRSSYNEQFF.

This chain's CDR3 is CASWAGSNYGYTF. DNA for the CDR3: TGTGCCAGCTGGGCAGGGTCTAACTATGGCTACACCTTC. The rearrangement links TRBV28 to TRBJ1-2; perhaps TRBD1 as D (5 bases). The CDR3 extends over 13 amino acids. The V end was cut by 8 bases, the J end by 0 bases, with 10 bases between. Germline V CDR1 and CDR2: MDHEN, SYDVKM.

Written as DNA, the CDR3 is TGTGCCTCCCTCGACGTCCATGGGGGGAACACTGAAGCTTTCTTT. Translated: CASLDVHGGNTEAFF. The chain joins TRBV6-5 to TRBJ1-1; possibly TRBD1 for D (5 bases). CDR1 and CDR2 (germline): MNHEY, SVGAGI. The CDR3 spans 15 residues. V dropped 11 bases and J dropped 1 base, with 20 bases sitting between them.

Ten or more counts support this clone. The chain's CDR3 is CASSQRPSGRGGAETQYF. The CDR3 nucleotides read TGCGCCAGCAGCCAAAGGCCTAGCGGGAGAGGGGGAGCGGAGACCCAGTACTTC. The chain joins TRBV4-1 to TRBJ2-5, with TRBD2 matching over 10 bases. This CDR3 has 18 residues. V gave up 2 bases and J gave up 5 bases; unmatched junction bases: 14. The germline CDR1 and CDR2 sequences are MGHRA and YSYEKL.

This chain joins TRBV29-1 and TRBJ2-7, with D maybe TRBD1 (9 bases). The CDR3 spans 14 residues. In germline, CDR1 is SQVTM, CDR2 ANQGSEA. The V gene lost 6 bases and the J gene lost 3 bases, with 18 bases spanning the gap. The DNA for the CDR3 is TGCAGCGTCCTGCGGGAGGACAGGGGCTACGAGCAGTACTTC. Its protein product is CSVLREDRGYEQYF.

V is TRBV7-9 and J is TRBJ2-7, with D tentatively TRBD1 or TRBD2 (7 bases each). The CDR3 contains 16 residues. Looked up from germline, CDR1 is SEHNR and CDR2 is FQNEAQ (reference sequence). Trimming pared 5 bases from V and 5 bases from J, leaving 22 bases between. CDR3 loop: CASSPGEGAKGDEQYF. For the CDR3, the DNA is TGTGCCAGCAGCCCAGGGGAGGGGGCGAAAGGTGACGAGCAGTACTTC.

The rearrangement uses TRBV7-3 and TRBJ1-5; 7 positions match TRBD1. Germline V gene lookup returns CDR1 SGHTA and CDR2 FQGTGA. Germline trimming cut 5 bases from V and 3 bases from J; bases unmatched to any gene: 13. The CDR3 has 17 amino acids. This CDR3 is CASSTGDSLTPNQPQHF. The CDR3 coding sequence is TGTGCCAGCAGCACGGGGGACAGTCTCACCCCCAATCAGCCCCAGCATTTT.

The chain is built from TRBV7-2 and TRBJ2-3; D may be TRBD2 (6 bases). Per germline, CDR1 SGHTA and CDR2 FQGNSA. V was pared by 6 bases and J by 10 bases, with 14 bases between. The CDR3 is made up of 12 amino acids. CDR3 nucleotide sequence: TGTGCCAGCAGTCGAGGGGCGGGATCGCAGTATTTT. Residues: CASSRGAGSQYF.

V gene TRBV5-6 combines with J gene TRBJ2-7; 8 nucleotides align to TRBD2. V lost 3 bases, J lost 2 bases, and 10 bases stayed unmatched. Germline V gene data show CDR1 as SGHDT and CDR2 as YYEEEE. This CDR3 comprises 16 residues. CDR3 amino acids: CASSWYSGSAAYEQYF. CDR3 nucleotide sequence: TGTGCCAGCAGCTGGTACAGCGGGAGTGCCGCCTACGAGCAGTACTTC. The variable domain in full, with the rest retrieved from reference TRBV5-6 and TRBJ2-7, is DAGVTQSPTHLIKTRGQQVTLRCSPKSGHDTVSWYQQALGQGPQFIFQYYEEEERQRGNFPDRFSGHQFPNYSSELNVNALLLGDSALYLCASSWYSGSAAYEQYFGPGTRLTVT.

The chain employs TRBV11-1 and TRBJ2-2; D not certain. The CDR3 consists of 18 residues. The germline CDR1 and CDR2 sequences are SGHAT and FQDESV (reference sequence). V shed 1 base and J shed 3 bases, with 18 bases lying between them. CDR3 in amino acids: CASSLVPSSLGYTGELFF. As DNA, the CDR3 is TGTGCCAGCAGCTTAGTACCCTCTAGTCTCGGTTACACCGGGGAGCTGTTTTTT.

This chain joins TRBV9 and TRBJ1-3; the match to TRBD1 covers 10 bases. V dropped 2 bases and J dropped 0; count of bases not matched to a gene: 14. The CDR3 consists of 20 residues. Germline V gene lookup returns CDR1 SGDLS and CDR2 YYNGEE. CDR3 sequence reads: CASSVYPGTGAVGSGNTIYF. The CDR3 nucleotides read TGTGCCAGCAGCGTCTACCCCGGGACAGGGGCTGTGGGCTCTGGAAACACCATATATTTT. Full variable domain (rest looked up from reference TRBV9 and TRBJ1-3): DSGVTQTPKHLITATGQRVTLRCSPRSGDLSVYWYQQSLDQGLQFLIQYYNGEERAKGNILERFSAQQFPDLHSELNLSSLELGDSALYFCASSVYPGTGAVGSGNTIYFGEGSWLTVV.